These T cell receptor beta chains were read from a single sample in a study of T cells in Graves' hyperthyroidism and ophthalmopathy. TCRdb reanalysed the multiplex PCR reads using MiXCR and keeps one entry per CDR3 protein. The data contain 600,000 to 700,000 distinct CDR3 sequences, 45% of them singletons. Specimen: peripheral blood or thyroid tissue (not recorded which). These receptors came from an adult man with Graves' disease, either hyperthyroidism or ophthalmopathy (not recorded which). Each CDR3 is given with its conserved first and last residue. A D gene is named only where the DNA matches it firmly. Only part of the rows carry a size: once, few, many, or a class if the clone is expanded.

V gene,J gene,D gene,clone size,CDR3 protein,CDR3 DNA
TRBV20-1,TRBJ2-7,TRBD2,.,CSARVQRLAGRSYEQYF,TGCAGTGCTAGAGTCCAGAGACTAGCGGGGCGGTCCTACGAGCAGTACTTC
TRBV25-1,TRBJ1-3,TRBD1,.,CASSLYRGTGNTIYF,TGTGCCAGCAGTCTCTACAGGGGAACTGGAAACACCATATATTTT
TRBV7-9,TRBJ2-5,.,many,CASSLSPTQETQYF,TGTGCCAGCAGCTTAAGCCCGACTCAAGAGACCCAGTACTTC
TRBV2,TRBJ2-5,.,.,CAGMMEKTQYF,TGTGCCGGAATGATGGAGAAGACCCAGTACTTC
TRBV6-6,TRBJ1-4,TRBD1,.,CASNPTGANEKLFF,TGTGCCAGCAATCCTACAGGGGCTAATGAAAAACTGTTTTTT
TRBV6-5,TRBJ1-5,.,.,CASRDPSNQPQHF,TGTGCCAGCAGGGACCCTAGCAATCAGCCCCAGCATTTT
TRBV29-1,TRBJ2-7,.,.,CSVGWEQYF,TGCAGCGTTGGGTGGGAGCAGTACTTC
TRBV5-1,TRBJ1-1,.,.,CASSLPPGSGTEAFF,TGCGCCAGCAGCCTGCCCCCCGGGAGTGGTACTGAAGCTTTCTTT
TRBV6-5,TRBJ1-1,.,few,CASSYEPNTEAFF,TGTGCCAGCAGTTACGAACCGAACACTGAAGCTTTCTTT
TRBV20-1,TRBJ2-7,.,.,CSARDRRGGISYEQYF,TGCAGTGCTAGAGATCGTAGAGGGGGGATCTCCTACGAGCAGTACTTC
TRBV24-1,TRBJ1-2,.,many,CATRDSSNYGYTF,TGTGCCACCAGGGACAGCTCTAACTATGGCTACACCTTC
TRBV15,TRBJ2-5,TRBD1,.,CATSIRTGGETQYF,TGTGCCACCAGCATAAGGACAGGGGGAGAGACCCAGTACTTC
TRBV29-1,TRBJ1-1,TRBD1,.,CSVARTGGIEAFF,TGCAGCGTAGCAAGGACAGGGGGCATCGAAGCTTTCTTT
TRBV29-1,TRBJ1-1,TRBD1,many,CSAGDETGDVSEAFF,TGCAGCGCGGGGGACGAGACAGGGGATGTTTCTGAAGCTTTCTTT
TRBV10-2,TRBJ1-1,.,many,CASSDLGTEAFF,TGCGCCAGCAGTGATTTGGGGACGGAAGCTTTCTTT
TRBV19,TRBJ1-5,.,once,CASSPTTDLPQHF,TGTGCCAGTAGCCCAACGACCGATCTGCCCCAGCATTTT
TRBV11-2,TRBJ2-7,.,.,CASSWVKYEQYF,TGTGCCAGCAGCTGGGTTAAATACGAGCAGTACTTC
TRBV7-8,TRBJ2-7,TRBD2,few,CASRTLAGSYEQYF,TGTGCCAGCAGGACTCTAGCGGGCTCCTACGAGCAGTACTTC
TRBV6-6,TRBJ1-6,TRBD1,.,CASSDRDRGSHSPLHF,TGTGCCAGCAGCGACCGGGACAGGGGCTCTCATTCACCCCTCCACTTT
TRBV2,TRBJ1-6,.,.,CASSERGTAEGSPLHF,TGTGCCAGCAGTGAACGAGGGACCGCAGAAGGTTCACCCCTCCACTTT
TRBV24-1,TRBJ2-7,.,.,CATSRDGIYNEQYF,TGTGCCACCAGTCGGGACGGTATCTACAATGAGCAGTACTTC
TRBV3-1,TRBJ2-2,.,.,CASSQGGAKTGELFF,TGTGCCAGCAGCCAAGGCGGTGCGAAAACCGGGGAGCTGTTTTTT
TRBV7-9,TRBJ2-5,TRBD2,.,CASSQEGTSAYQETQYF,TGTGCCAGCAGCCAAGAGGGGACTAGCGCCTACCAAGAGACCCAGTACTTC
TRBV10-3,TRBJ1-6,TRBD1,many,CANGQGNSPLHF,TGTGCCAACGGACAGGGTAATTCACCCCTCCACTTT
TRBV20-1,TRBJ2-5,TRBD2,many,CSATIWTSGDETQYF,TGCAGTGCTACCATTTGGACTAGCGGGGATGAGACCCAGTACTTC
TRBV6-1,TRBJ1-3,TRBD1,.,CASSKSGTGPAGNTIYF,TGTGCCAGCAGTAAATCCGGGACAGGGCCCGCTGGAAACACCATATATTTT
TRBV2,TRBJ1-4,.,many,CASKGATNEKLFF,TGTGCCAGCAAGGGCGCAACTAATGAAAAACTGTTTTTT
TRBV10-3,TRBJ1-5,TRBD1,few,CASSDKTGGGNQPQHF,TGTGCCAGCAGTGACAAAACAGGGGGCGGCAATCAGCCCCAGCATTTT
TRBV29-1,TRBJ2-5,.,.,CSVDRWVETQYF,TGCAGCGTTGACAGGTGGGTGGAGACCCAGTACTTC
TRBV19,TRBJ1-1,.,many,CASSGWNTEAFF,TGTGCCAGTTCCGGGTGGAACACTGAAGCTTTCTTT
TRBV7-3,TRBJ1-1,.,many,CASSTGHYNGKAFF,TGTGCCAGCAGCACGGGACACTACAACGGAAAAGCTTTCTTT
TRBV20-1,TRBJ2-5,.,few,CSARDGGAGGDYETQYF,TGCAGTGCTAGAGACGGGGGGGCAGGGGGCGATTACGAGACCCAGTACTTC
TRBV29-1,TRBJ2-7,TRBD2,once,CSAGLAGYEQYF,TGCAGCGCCGGACTAGCGGGATACGAGCAGTACTTC
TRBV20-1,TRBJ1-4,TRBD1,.,CSARAGTGTDEKLFF,TGCAGTGCTAGAGCCGGGACAGGGACTGATGAAAAACTGTTTTTT
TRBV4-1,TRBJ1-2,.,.,CASSQDEGAGRTF,TGCGCCAGCAGCCAAGATGAAGGGGCAGGGAGAACCTTC
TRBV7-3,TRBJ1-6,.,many,CASSLKGRNSPLHF,TGTGCCAGCAGCTTAAAGGGCAGAAATTCACCCCTCCACTTT
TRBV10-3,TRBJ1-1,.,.,CASSYSVEQMNTEAFF,TGTGCCAGCAGTTACTCGGTGGAACAGATGAACACTGAAGCTTTCTTT
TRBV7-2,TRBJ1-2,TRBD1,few,CASSHLGQGAGYTF,TGTGCCAGCAGCCATTTGGGACAGGGGGCTGGCTACACCTTC
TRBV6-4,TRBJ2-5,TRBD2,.,CASSAPRGAQYF,TGTGCCAGCAGTGCACCTCGGGGGGCCCAGTACTTC
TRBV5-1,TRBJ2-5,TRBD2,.,CASRMSAGEETQYF,TGCGCCAGCAGGATGAGTGCGGGGGAAGAGACCCAGTACTTC
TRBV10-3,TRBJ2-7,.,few,CASSYGRGYEQYF,TGTGCCAGCAGTTACGGCAGGGGTTACGAGCAGTACTTC
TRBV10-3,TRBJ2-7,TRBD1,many,CAISLPGQGSYEQYF,TGTGCCATCAGCCTGCCGGGACAGGGCTCCTACGAGCAGTACTTC
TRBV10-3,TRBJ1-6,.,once,CAISEDRGWDSPLHF,TGTGCCATCAGTGAGGACAGAGGCTGGGATTCACCCCTCCACTTT
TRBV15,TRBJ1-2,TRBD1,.,CATSSRGTVYGYTF,TGTGCCACCAGCAGCCGCGGGACAGTCTATGGCTACACCTTC
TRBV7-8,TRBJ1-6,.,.,CASSAGQKNSPLHF,TGTGCCAGCAGCGCTGGACAGAAAAATTCACCCCTCCACTTT
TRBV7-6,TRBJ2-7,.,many,CASSKTGGYEQYF,TGTGCCAGCTCAAAGACAGGAGGCTACGAGCAGTACTTC
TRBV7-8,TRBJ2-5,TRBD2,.,CASSQEVPGRGETQYF,TGCGCCAGCAGCCAAGAGGTGCCAGGGAGGGGAGAGACCCAGTACTTC
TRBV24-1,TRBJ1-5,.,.,CATSDGTYGFNQPQHF,TGTGCCACCAGTGACGGAACCTATGGCTTCAATCAGCCCCAGCATTTT
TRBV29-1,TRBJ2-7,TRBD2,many,CSVGSGGGSYEQYF,TGCAGCGTTGGGAGCGGGGGGGGTTCCTACGAGCAGTACTTC
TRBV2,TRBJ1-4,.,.,CASSAGNEKLFF,TGTGCCTCCTCGGCAGGGAATGAAAAACTGTTTTTT